The 6 T cell receptor beta chains presented below share a single source sample, sequenced in a study of PD-L1 blockade in urothelial cancer (TCRdb year 2017). The time point label of this sample denotes: pretreatment peripheral blood. Receptor libraries were prepared by the immunoSEQ multiplex PCR assay. Held by TCRdb, this immuneACCESS table contains in-frame sequences only and omits some clones. Under half of the omission traces to an unresolved V gene where checked; the cause of the rest is unknown. In this sample the table shows more than 90,000 clones, 87% of which occur a single time. 2% to 2.5% of the sample belongs to the ten largest clones. The sequences come from PBMCs, collected around atezolizumab (anti-PD-L1) treatment. The receptors come from a man in his sixties with urothelial cancer.

This chain connects TRBV9 to TRBJ2-7, with D perhaps matching TRBD2 (6 bases). Per germline, CDR1 SGDLS and CDR2 YYNGEE. Trimming pared 0 bases from V and 3 bases from J, leaving 13 bases between. The CDR3 has 15 amino acids. In DNA form, the CDR3 reads TGTGCCAGCAGCGTAGCCGAGGGACTGGGCTACGAGCAGTACTTC. The encoded protein is CASSVAEGLGYEQYF.

The J gene is TRBJ2-7, the V gene TRBV9; TRBD1 agrees at 8 bases. The V segment lost 4 bases and the J segment 0 bases; nucleotides outside the gene matches: 9. Germline assignment: CDR1 SGDLS and CDR2 YYNGEE. The CDR3 covers 16 residues. The CDR3 is CASSTPTGEDSYEQYF. DNA for the CDR3: TGTGCCAGCAGCACCCCGACAGGGGAGGACTCCTACGAGCAGTACTTC.

The V gene is TRBV27, the J gene TRBJ2-1, with 9 bases that match TRBD1. This CDR3 spans 16 amino acids. CDR1 MNHEY and CDR2 SMNVEV come from the germline V gene (reference sequence). V lost 6 bases and J lost 6; bases outside the gene matches: 12. For the CDR3, the DNA is TGTGCCAGCAGCTCCCTGTTTGGACAGGGGTTCAATGAGCAGTTCTTC. It specifies CASSSLFGQGFNEQFF.

The rearrangement links TRBV18 to TRBJ2-7; D remains ambiguous. CDR1 is KGHSH and CDR2 is LQKENI in the germline V gene. There are 12 residues in the CDR3. The germline V and J ends were trimmed by 4 bases and 2 bases, with 6 bases remaining between them. The CDR3 bases are TGTGCCAGCTCACAAGAGGCCTACGAGCAGTACTTC. As protein: CASSQEAYEQYF.

This chain connects TRBV4-2 to TRBJ2-7, with D unresolved. Germline assignment: CDR1 LGHNA and CDR2 YNFKEQ. The CDR3 totals 15 residues. With 5 bases removed from V and 3 bases from J, the gap between germline ends came to 17 bases. CDR3 coding DNA: TGTGCCAGCAGCGTTAACTCTAACGGGTACTACGAGCAGTACTTC. This encodes CASSVNSNGYYEQYF.

J is TRBJ1-1 and V is TRBV27; 9 bases are a match to TRBD1. This CDR3 contains 18 residues. CDR1 is MNHEY, CDR2 SMNVEV, per germline (reference sequence). The V segment lost 4 bases and the J segment 2 bases; nucleotides outside the gene matches: 14. CDR3 residues: CASSSFDRLTGGNTEAFF. The CDR3 nucleotides read TGTGCCAGCAGTTCCTTTGACCGTCTTACAGGGGGCAACACTGAAGCTTTCTTT.